The subject of this entry is one T cell receptor beta chain. Germline values: CDR1 SGHNT, CDR2 YENEEA. Trimming stripped 5 bases from V and 13 bases from J, with 18 bases between. This CDR3 contains 13 residues. Measured with immunoSEQ multiplex PCR; TCRdb has only the in-frame clones, and not every one. The sample yields about 180,000 clones, approximately 87% seen once. The entry originates in a study of blood T cell repertoires in COVID-19. For the study at large: Samples taken during acute and convalescent COVID-19 were collected in the United States, Italy and Spain. T cells, B-cell-depleted T cells, or PBMCs supplied cDNA or gDNA.

The sequence was collected from a woman aged 70-85 years with COVID-19, enrolled during active disease. Sequencing was performed on peripheral blood. The V call is TRBV11-3, the J call TRBJ2-1; TRBD2 might be the D (5 bases). DNA for the CDR3: TGTGCCAGCAGCGCGGACTCCCTGTCACATCAGTTCTTC. Protein: CASSADSLSHQFF.